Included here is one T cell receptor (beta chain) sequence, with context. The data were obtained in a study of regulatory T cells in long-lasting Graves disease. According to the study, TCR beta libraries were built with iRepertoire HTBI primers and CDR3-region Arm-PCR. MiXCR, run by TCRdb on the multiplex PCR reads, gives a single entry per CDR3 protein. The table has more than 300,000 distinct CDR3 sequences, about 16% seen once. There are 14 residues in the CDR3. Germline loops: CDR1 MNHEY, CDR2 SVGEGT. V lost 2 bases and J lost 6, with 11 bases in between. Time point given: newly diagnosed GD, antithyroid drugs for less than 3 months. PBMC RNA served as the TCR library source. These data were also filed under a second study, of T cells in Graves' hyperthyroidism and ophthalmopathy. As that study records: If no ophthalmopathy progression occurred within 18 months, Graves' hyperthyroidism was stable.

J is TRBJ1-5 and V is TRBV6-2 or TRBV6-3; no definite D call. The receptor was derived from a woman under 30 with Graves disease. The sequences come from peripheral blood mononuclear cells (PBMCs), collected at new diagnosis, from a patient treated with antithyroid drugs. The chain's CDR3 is CASSYKREFQPQHF. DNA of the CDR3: TGTGCCAGCAGTTACAAGAGGGAATTTCAGCCCCAGCATTTT.